This T cell receptor beta chain comes out of a study of T cells in Graves' hyperthyroidism and ophthalmopathy. RNA transcripts gave rise to amplified TCR beta CDR3 regions. The HTBI set primed first-round TCR CDR3 RT-PCR. TCRdb redid the calling of the multiplex PCR reads with MiXCR, one entry per CDR3 protein. Of under 450,000 distinct CDR3 sequences in the sample, approximately 18% are singletons; the top ten hold 30% to 40%. V shed 8 bases and J 5 bases; nucleotides not matched to a gene: 9. This CDR3 comprises 14 residues. Germline V gene sequence: CDR1 MNHEY, CDR2 SVGEGT. As to this clonotype: Just one base apart from a much larger clone, this may be a read error.

The chain employs TRBV6-2 or TRBV6-3 and TRBJ1-2; 9 nucleotides line up with TRBD1. The material sequenced was blood. This receptor was identified in a young woman with Graves' hyperthyroidism that later progressed to Graves' ophthalmopathy. This chain's CDR3 is CASGPNRGLYGYTF. As DNA, the CDR3 is TGTGCCAGCGGGCCTAACAGGGGGCTGTATGGCTACACCTTC.